This T cell receptor beta chain was observed in a study of memory CD4+ T cells and cytomegalovirus serostatus. Study-wide findings and caveats: The CMV-associated TCR signature appears largely within the CD4+ memory repertoire. Of approximately 160 reported CMV TCRbeta sequences, around 63 were found in memory CD4+ repertoires.

Regarding this clone: Its specificity is not known.

The sort gate was single viable CD3+CD4+CD8-CD45RO+ cells for memory CD4+ T cells. Serum IgG to CMV pp150, pp28, p38 and p52 defined serostatus. CD4+ T cells were isolated by positive magnetic selection. The assay was immunoSEQ multiplex PCR, and TCRdb's table has in-frame clones only and misses some. The repertoire holds 50,000 to 65,000 clones, with roughly 78% as singletons. The origin of this receptor is an adult in good health and CMV-seronegative. Input material: memory CD4+ T cells from blood.

CDR3 DNA: TGCGCCAGCAGCTTGTCGACAGGTGTTGAAGCTTTCTTT. Translation gives CASSLSTGVEAFF. J is TRBJ1-1 and V is TRBV5-1, with a weak D call TRBD1 (6 bases). The V end was cut by 1 base, the J end by 7 bases, with 11 bases between. From germline, CDR1 is SGHRS and CDR2 YFSETQ. This CDR3 has 13 residues.